These 3 T cell receptor beta chains were all obtained from the same sample, sequenced in a study of tumor-infiltrating lymphocytes in primary liver carcinoma. Unsorted whole blood yielded the blood RNA, and germline DNA was also extracted. From approximately 500 ng total RNA, TCR beta cDNA was generated with a primer in the constant region. TCR beta libraries came from three nested multiplex PCR rounds using slightly modified ARM-PCR. The study ran its first two PCR rounds for approximately 11 cycles each, using TRBV1-TRBV30 forward primers and a C-beta reverse primer. MiXCR, run by TCRdb on the multiplex PCR reads, gives a single entry per CDR3 protein. Of hundreds of thousands of distinct CDR3 sequences in the sample, around three fifths were seen once. What was sequenced was peripheral blood. The source of these receptors is a woman in her thirties with primary liver carcinoma and hepatitis B virus infection.

As to this clonotype: Because the CDR3 is missing its conserved closing phenylalanine or tryptophan, this is likely a read error. The chain joins TRBV29-1 to TRBJ1-1; 8 bases align to TRBD1. Germline V gives CDR1 SQVTM, CDR2 ANQGSEA. The CDR3 has 12 residues. Trimming removed 6 bases from V and 5 bases from J; junction bases left unmatched: 5. The CDR3 DNA is TGCAGCGTGGGGACAGGCATGACTGAAGCTTTCTCT. Its protein is CSVGTGMTEAFS.

Comment on this clonotype: The junction departs from the called germline gene at one end, perhaps through a read error. This rearrangement joins TRBV5-6 to TRBJ2-7; 7 bases are a match to TRBD2. The CDR3 runs to 12 residues. Germline lookup yields CDR1 SGHDT and CDR2 YYEEEE. DNA of the CDR3: TGTGCCAGCAGCTTGTGGGACTACGAGCATTACTTC. It encodes CASSLWDYEHYF. Supplemented by reference TRBV5-6 and TRBJ2-7, the full variable domain reads DAGVTQSPTHLIKTRGQQVTLRCSPKSGHDTVSWYQQALGQGPQFIFQYYEEEERQRGNFPDRFSGHQFPNYSSELNVNALLLGDSALYLCASSLWDYEHYFGPGTRLTVT.

Worth noting for this clonotype: A much larger clone sits a single nucleotide away, making a read error possible. The V call is TRBV12-3 or TRBV12-4, the J call TRBJ1-1; no reliable D call. Trimming left V 5 bases short and J 6 bases short, with 10 bases between. The CDR3 spans 12 residues. The CDR3 reads CASSPGWAEAFF. The CDR3 nucleotides read TGTGCCAGCAGTCCGGGGTGGGCTGAAGCTTTCTTT.